This entry lists 4 T cell receptor beta chains sequenced from one sample in a study of Graves' ophthalmopathy and Graves' hyperthyroidism (dated by TCRdb to 2017 to 2018). The sequencing machine was an Illumina HiSeq 2000. For repertoire sequencing, TCR beta CDR3 regions were amplified from RNA transcripts. The first round was an RT-PCR using HTBI primers with the Qiagen OneStep RT-PCR kit, and this first round was followed by a second-round multiplex PCR, then size selection and purification. TCRdb trimmed public reads at Q25 via fastp, called clones via MiXCR and kept in-frame beta chains. Rows are combined by CDR3 protein, so each entry shows the most common genes and DNA. The sample has over a million distinct CDR3 sequences on record, 35% to 45% of them singletons. The ten most abundant clones make up around 10% of the sample. The sample comprised peripheral blood or thyroid tissue (not recorded which). These receptor sequences come from an adult man with Graves' hyperthyroidism.

This chain joins TRBV19 and TRBJ2-7; maybe TRBD1 (6 bases). V lost 7 bases and J 6 bases, leaving 19 bases between the germline ends. Germline V lookup: CDR1 LNHDA, CDR2 SQIVND (reference sequence). This CDR3 has 14 amino acids. The DNA for the CDR3 is TGTGCCAGTACTCCGACAGGTCCGGTGAGCGAGCAGTACTTC. Protein: CASTPTGPVSEQYF.

In its sample, this clonotype was seen many times. This chain joins TRBV7-8 and TRBJ2-7; the D is unclear. There are 14 residues in the CDR3. V gave up 7 bases and J gave up 4 bases, with 17 bases separating them. Looked up from germline, CDR1 is SGHVS and CDR2 is FQNEAQ. The CDR3 sequence is CASTPLGTTYEQYF. The CDR3 DNA reads as TGTGCCAGCACCCCCCTGGGCACTACTTACGAGCAGTACTTC.

This clonotype has ten or more counts. This chain links TRBV10-3 with TRBJ1-2; TRBD1 is a possible D gene (5 bases). CDR1 is ENHRY and CDR2 is SYGVKD in the germline V gene. This CDR3 is 16 amino acids long. V lost 3 bases to trimming and J lost 4 bases, with 18 bases between them. The CDR3 region is CAISDGHRASGYGYTF. The CDR3 DNA reads as TGTGCCATCAGTGATGGACACCGTGCGTCGGGCTATGGCTACACCTTC.

This chain uses TRBV4-3 with TRBJ1-1; D is perhaps TRBD1 (5 bases). V gave up 7 bases and J gave up 0 bases, with 15 bases separating them. The CDR3 runs to 15 residues. Germline loops: CDR1 LGHNA, CDR2 YSLEER. The CDR3, as DNA: TGCGCCAGCAAAATTCGTGGGGGGGTGAACACTGAAGCTTTCTTT. Amino acids: CASKIRGGVNTEAFF.